This TCR beta chain appears in the sequencing data of a study of cytomegalovirus exposure and HLA in healthy donors. The CDR3 covers 14 residues. The V gene's germline CDR1 is SNHLY and CDR2 FYNNEI. Trimming took off 5 bases at V and 5 bases at J, with 15 bases between the two ends. This clone was counted a few times. A multiplex PCR was run with 60 Vbeta primers and 13 Jbeta primers. Sequenced by immunoSEQ multiplex PCR; TCRdb stores in-frame clones only, minus some. The data contain around 190,000 clones, about four fifths of them singletons. This receptor was obtained from a woman aged 50 to 60 in good health and CMV-seronegative. The material sequenced was PBMCs. V usage is TRBV2 and J usage is TRBJ2-5; TRBD1 might be the D (6 bases). CDR3 residues: CASSLQQGAETQYF. As DNA, the CDR3 is TGTGCCAGCAGTTTGCAACAGGGCGCGGAGACCCAGTACTTC.